The present entry profiles one TCR beta chain with its context. Antigen: not known. The data stem from a study of T cell responses to AZD1222 COVID-19 vaccine. Study observations and caveats: A mostly white British donor set with more females was recruited, and clonal diversity was possibly underestimated. Compared with day 0, the breadth and depth of the Spike-specific TCR repertoire rose significantly after two doses of AZD1222. Baseline seropositivity characterized only six AZD1222 recipients.

The CDR3 contains 17 residues. Germline values: CDR1 SGHTS, CDR2 YDEGEE. Germline trimming cut 4 bases from V and 5 bases from J; bases unmatched to any gene: 12. The method was immunoSEQ multiplex PCR; TCRdb's version includes in-frame clones alone and lacks a portion of them. The sample yields 110,000 to 150,000 clones, 70% to 90% seen once. This clonotype was sampled from an adult in good health. The specimen was peripheral blood, collected on day 0 of AZD1222 vaccination. V usage is TRBV5-8 and J usage is TRBJ2-3, with TRBD1 identical over 11 bases. As DNA, the CDR3 is TGTGCCAGCAGCCAAATAGGGGACAGGGGGTTCAGAGATACGCAGTATTTT. It yields the protein CASSQIGDRGFRDTQYF.